The clone carrying this T cell receptor (beta chain) was observed once. Its antigen is currently unknown. The data derive from a study of lymphopenia after photon versus proton radiotherapy. Clones were read by immunoSEQ multiplex PCR, and TCRdb kept only the in-frame ones, dropping some. The table lists about 70,000 clones, around 86% of them singletons. CDR3 size: 13 residues. V was cut by 9 bases and J by 0 bases, with 11 bases left in between. Germline values: CDR1 LNHDA, CDR2 SQIVND (reference sequence). Study outcomes and limitations: After the lymphocyte nadir, photon-treated repertoires showed oligoclonal expansion, especially of CD8+ Temra cells.

The chain has TRBV19 and TRBJ1-1; D is uncertain. The clonotype was recovered from an elderly man with esophageal cancer. This specimen was peripheral blood, taken from a patient treated with proton-based radiotherapy. The CDR3 DNA is TGTGCCAGCCGGGCGGGGTTGAACACTGAAGCTTTCTTT. It specifies CASRAGLNTEAFF. The complete variable domain, with remaining parts taken from reference TRBV19 and TRBJ1-1, reads DGGITQSPKYLFRKEGQNVTLSCEQNLNHDAMYWYRQDPGQGLRLIYYSQIVNDFQKGDIAEGYSVSREKKESFPLTVTSAQKNPTAFYLCASRAGLNTEAFFGQGTRLTVV.